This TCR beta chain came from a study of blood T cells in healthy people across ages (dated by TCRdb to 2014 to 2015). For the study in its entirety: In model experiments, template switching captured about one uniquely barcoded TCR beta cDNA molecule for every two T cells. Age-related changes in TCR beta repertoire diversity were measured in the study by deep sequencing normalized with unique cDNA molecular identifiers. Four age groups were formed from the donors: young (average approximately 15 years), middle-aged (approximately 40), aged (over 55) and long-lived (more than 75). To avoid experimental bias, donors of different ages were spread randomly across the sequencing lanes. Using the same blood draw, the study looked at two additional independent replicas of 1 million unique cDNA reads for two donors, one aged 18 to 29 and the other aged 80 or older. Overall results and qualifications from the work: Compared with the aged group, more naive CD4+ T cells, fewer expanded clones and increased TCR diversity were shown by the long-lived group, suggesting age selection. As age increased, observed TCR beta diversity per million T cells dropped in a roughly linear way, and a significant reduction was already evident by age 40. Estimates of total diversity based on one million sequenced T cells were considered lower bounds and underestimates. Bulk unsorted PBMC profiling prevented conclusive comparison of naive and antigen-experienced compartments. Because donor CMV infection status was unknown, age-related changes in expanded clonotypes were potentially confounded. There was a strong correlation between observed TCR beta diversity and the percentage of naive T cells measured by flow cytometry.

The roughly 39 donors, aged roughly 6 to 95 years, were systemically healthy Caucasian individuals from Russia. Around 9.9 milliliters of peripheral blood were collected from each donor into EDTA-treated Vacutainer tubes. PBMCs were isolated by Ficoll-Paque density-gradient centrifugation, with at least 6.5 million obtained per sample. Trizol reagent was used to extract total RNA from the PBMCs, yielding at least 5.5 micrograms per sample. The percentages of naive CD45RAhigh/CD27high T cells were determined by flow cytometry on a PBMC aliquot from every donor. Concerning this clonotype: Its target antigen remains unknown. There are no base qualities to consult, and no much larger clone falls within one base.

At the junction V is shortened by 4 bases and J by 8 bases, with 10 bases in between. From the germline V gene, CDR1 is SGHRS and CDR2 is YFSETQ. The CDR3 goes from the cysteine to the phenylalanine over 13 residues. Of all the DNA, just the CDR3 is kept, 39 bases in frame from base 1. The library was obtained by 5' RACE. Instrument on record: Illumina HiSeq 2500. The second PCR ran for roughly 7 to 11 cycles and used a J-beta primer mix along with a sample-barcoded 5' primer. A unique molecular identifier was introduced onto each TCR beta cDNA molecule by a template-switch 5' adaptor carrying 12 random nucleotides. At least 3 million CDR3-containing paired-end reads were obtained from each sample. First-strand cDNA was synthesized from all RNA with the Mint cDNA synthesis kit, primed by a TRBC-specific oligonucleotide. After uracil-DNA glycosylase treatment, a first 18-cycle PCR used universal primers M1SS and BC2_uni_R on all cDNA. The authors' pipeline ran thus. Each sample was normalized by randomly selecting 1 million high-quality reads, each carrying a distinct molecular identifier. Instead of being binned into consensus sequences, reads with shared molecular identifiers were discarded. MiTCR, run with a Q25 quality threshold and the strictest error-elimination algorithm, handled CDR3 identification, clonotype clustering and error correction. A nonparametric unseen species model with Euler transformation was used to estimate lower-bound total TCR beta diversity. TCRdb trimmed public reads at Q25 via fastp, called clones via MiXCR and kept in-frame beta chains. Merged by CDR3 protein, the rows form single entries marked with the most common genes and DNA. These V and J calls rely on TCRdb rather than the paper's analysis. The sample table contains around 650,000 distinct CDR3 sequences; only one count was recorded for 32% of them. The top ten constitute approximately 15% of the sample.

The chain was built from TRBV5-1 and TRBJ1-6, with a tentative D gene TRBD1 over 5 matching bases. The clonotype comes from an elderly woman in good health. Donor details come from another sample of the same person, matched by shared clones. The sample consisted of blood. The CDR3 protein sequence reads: CASSPIGDSPLHF. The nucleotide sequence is TGCGCCAGCAGCCCAATAGGGGATTCACCCCTCCACTTT.